The T cell receptor (beta chain) under discussion was sequenced for a study of blood T cell repertoires in COVID-19 (dated by TCRdb to 2018 to 2021). About the investigation overall: Samples covering the acute and convalescent phases of COVID-19 were provided by collaborators in the United States, Italy and Spain. HLA class I and class II types, where available, came from metadata supplied by the sample provider rather than from assay-based typing. The repertoires were released in a freely available public database intended as a resource for research on the immune response to SARS-CoV-2. Sample metadata almost always included a de-identified subject ID, COVID-19 status, age in years and sex. The material from the prospective study consisted of cDNA or gDNA derived from T cells, B-cell-depleted T cells, or PBMCs. The dataset comprised deeply sampled blood TCRbeta repertoires from subjects exposed to, actively infected with, or recovered from COVID-19. The samples were drawn from two sources: the first 160 participants of the ongoing ImmuneRACE study, and fewer than 1,500 subjects contributed by 6 global collaborators.

TCRbeta CDR3 regions were amplified from genomic DNA using the immunoSEQ Assay, a bias-controlled multiplex PCR. In the source study's methods: Nucleated cell counts per sample were estimated from amplification of reference gene primers within the assay. Sequence reads were collapsed and filtered to measure the absolute abundance of every unique TCRbeta CDR3 rearrangement. For each sample, productive Simpson clonality was calculated by taking the square root of Simpson's diversity index across productive rearrangements. This immuneACCESS table, as held by TCRdb, lists in-frame sequences with V and J called but not all clones. Of the missing ones, under half trace to an unresolved V gene in checked studies; the others have no known cause. V, J and clone size were drawn from that table, and D and trimming were deduced from the DNA. The sample has about 170,000 clones on record, approximately 90% of them singletons. The ten largest account for 7% of the sample.

The germline V gene (reference sequence) provides CDR1 SEHNR and CDR2 FQNEAQ. The V and J ends are trimmed by 1 base and 6 bases, leaving 6 bases between them. Reading from cysteine to phenylalanine, the CDR3 counts 13 amino acids. Solely the CDR3 DNA is kept, with 39 bases framed from the first base. Overall results and qualifications from the work: Clinical and demographic metadata were provided uncurated, with the amount varying by source and participant.

Details on this clone: The antigen it recognizes is unknown. No base quality information exists; no much larger clone differs at one position.

Collaborating institutions collected whole blood in K2EDTA tubes following their own protocols. For TCRbeta analysis, collaborators shipped samples in one of three forms: frozen whole blood, isolated PBMCs, or DNA extracted from either of those sample types. The clonotype originates from an elderly woman in a cohort sampled during active or convalescent COVID-19. The rearrangement joined TRBV7-9 to TRBJ2-2; TRBD2 might be the D gene, on 5 matching bases. The sample comprised peripheral blood. In nucleotides, the sequence is TGTGCCAGCAGCTTAGAGGACTCCGGGGAGCTGTTTTTT. It codes for CASSLEDSGELFF.